This record covers a single T cell receptor (beta chain). What it binds is unknown. The CDR3 length is 14 residues. Trimming cost V 0 bases and J 6 bases, with 11 bases left between them. Per the germline V gene, CDR1 is SGHNT and CDR2 is YENEEA. The sample comes from a study of T cell responses to AZD1222 COVID-19 vaccine. Study outcomes and limitations: Rises in breadth and depth of Spike-specific TCRs came after two AZD1222 doses.

Assay used: immunoSEQ multiplex PCR; TCRdb lists only in-frame clones, some missing. The table shows 100,000 to 150,000 clones, with around nine tenths occurring only once. The TCR comes from an adult who received the AZD1222 COVID-19 vaccine. The sequencing here drew on peripheral blood, taken 28 days after the second AZD1222 dose. V and J are TRBV11-3 and TRBJ1-1; D unclear. The CDR3 DNA is TGTGCCAGCAGCTTAGATCGGGTCGGACCTGAAGCTTTCTTT. Translation gives CASSLDRVGPEAFF.